This T cell receptor (beta chain) was sequenced during a study of blood T cells in healthy people across ages. Study findings and constraints: Long-lived and aged donors differed, with more naive CD4+ cells and higher diversity in the long-lived. It was not possible, with unsorted PBMCs, to conclusively compare naive and antigen-experienced cells. The recorded TCR beta diversity per million T cells decreased in a roughly linear manner with age.

PCR was performed a second time for about 6 to 12 cycles using a sample-barcoded 5' primer and a J-beta primer mix. TCRdb fed the 5' RACE reads into MiXCR, producing one record per CDR3 protein. The sample consists of 600,000 to 850,000 distinct CDR3 sequences, 20% to 25% of them appearing once. This CDR3 is 13 amino acids long. The germline V gene encodes CDR1 SEHNR and CDR2 FQNEAQ (reference sequence). The V gene lost 5 bases and the J gene lost 5 bases, with 12 bases spanning the gap. With regard to this clonotype: Its antigen remains unknown.

The same data also contributed to another study, on T cells of mothers and their children.

The TCR sequence derives from a boy aged 5-17 years in good health. The sequenced material came from blood. V and J are TRBV7-9 and TRBJ1-1; the D is unclear. The DNA for the CDR3 is TGTGCCAGCAGCCGGGCAGTGCAGACTGAAGCTTTCTTT. It codes for CASSRAVQTEAFF.